The clone carrying this T cell receptor beta chain has at least ten counts. Its antigen remains unknown. This sample was included in a study of prognosis after radiotherapy for stage I lung cancer. Study-level findings and limits: Where distant metastases developed, patients had lower Shannon entropy after stereotactic body radiation therapy.

TCR beta CDR3 amplification from genomic DNA was performed by two-round multiplex PCR. During first-round PCR, primers specific to each TRBV and TRBJ gene were used. TCRdb passed the multiplex PCR reads through MiXCR, listing each CDR3 protein once. The sample consists of around 56,000 distinct CDR3 sequences, approximately 25% of them appearing once. Source: PBMCs, taken before or after stereotactic body radiation therapy (not recorded which). This TCR derives from a donor over 45 with non-small cell lung cancer.

The CDR3 region is CSARDGLGEKLFF. The CDR3 DNA is TGCAGTGCTAGGGATGGGCTTGGTGAAAAACTGTTTTTT. The rearrangement joins TRBV20-1 to TRBJ1-4; D gene uncertain. With 3 bases removed from V and 7 bases from J, the gap between germline ends came to 12 bases. The CDR3 sequence is 13 residues long. CDR1 and CDR2 (germline): DFQATT, SNEGSKA (reference sequence).